This T cell receptor beta chain comes out of a study of T cells in Graves' hyperthyroidism and ophthalmopathy. Overall study context: Any treatment followed the collection of peripheral blood at initial diagnosis.

Germline-derived CDR1 and CDR2 are DFQATT and SNEGSKA (reference sequence). This CDR3 region has 13 residues. V lost 5 bases and J lost 9; bases outside the gene matches: 8. Ophthalmopathy patients all had a Clinical Activity Score of at least 3, a NOSPECS grade of at least 4 and disease under 3 months old. Uncontrolled infection, other autoimmune disease, pregnancy or lactation excluded patients. Broader study findings: Also found in blood were most expanded thyroid clonotypes above 0.001.

This clonotype was counted ten times or more. What it recognizes is unknown. There were TCR beta CDR3 regions amplified from RNA transcripts. HTBI primers were employed in a first-round RT-PCR of the TCR CDR3. TCRdb reprocessed the multiplex PCR reads with MiXCR, giving one entry per CDR3 protein. The top ten clones hold about 37% of a sample with some 340,000 distinct CDR3 sequences, roughly an eighth of them seen once. This chain joins TRBV20-1 and TRBJ2-1; 9 positions match TRBD1. The sequence came from a woman in her 40s with Graves' ophthalmopathy. The sample taken for sequencing was blood. In DNA form, the CDR3 reads TGCAGTGCTCCGGGACAGGGCACAAGTGAGCAGTTCTTC. Protein product: CSAPGQGTSEQFF.